The 7 T cell receptor beta chains below were found in one sample sequenced in a study of T cells in Graves' hyperthyroidism and ophthalmopathy. The CDR3 regions of TCR beta were amplified from RNA transcripts. The study used the HTBI primer set for a first-round RT-PCR of the TCR CDR3. One entry per CDR3 protein, called by TCRdb with MiXCR from the multiplex PCR reads. The sample has fewer than 250,000 distinct CDR3 sequences, over 20% seen once. The sequencing sample was made of blood. Receptor source: a woman aged 40 to 49 with Graves' ophthalmopathy.

This clonotype appeared once. This chain connects TRBV7-6 to TRBJ2-5; weak D call: TRBD2 (5 bases). The CDR3 length is 13 residues. Germline assignment: CDR1 SGHVS and CDR2 FNYEAQ. Trimming stripped 1 base from V and 7 bases from J, with 10 bases between. CDR3 sequence (DNA): TGTGCCAGCAGCTTAGACTTAGGAGGGACCCAGTACTTC. Translated: CASSLDLGGTQYF.

There are many counts of this clonotype. V usage is TRBV2 and J usage is TRBJ2-5, with a tentative D call TRBD2 (6 bases). Deletions cut 4 bases from V and 7 bases from J, with 16 bases between. CDR3 length equals 14 residues. Germline V CDR1 and CDR2: SNHLY, FYNNEI. The DNA for the CDR3 is TGTGCCAGCAGTGCCACAGCGATGGGGGGGACCCAGTACTTC. Translated, it gives CASSATAMGGTQYF.

This clonotype was seen repeatedly, ten times or more. The CDR3 protein is CASSLQPGETQYF. The DNA of the CDR3 is TGTGCCAGCAGTTTACAGCCCGGAGAGACCCAGTACTTC. The V call is TRBV27, the J call TRBJ2-5; D is unresolved. The germline V gene encodes CDR1 MNHEY and CDR2 SMNVEV (reference sequence). V lost 2 bases and J 4 bases, leaving 8 bases between the germline ends. The CDR3 runs 13 residues.

This clonotype was detected many times. The chain carries TRBV12-3 or TRBV12-4 and TRBJ1-5; the D gene is possibly TRBD1 (5 bases). The CDR3 runs to 17 residues. V was trimmed by 5 bases and J by 0 bases, leaving 17 bases between them. CDR3 coding DNA: TGTGCCAGCAGTCCCAGCAGAGGGGCATATAGCAATCAGCCCCAGCATTTT. Encoded protein: CASSPSRGAYSNQPQHF.

This chain links TRBV4-1 with TRBJ2-7; TRBD2 is a possible D gene (5 bases). Germline CDR1 reads MGHRA; CDR2 reads YSYEKL. Trimming shortened V by 4 bases and J by 6 bases, and 13 bases separated the two germline ends. The CDR3 runs to 13 residues. The CDR3 DNA sequence: TGCGCCAGCAGCCGACTCGGCCGGGGCGAGCAGTACTTC. It codes for CASSRLGRGEQYF.

Ten or more counts support this clonotype. The chain is built from TRBV30 and TRBJ1-2, with D hard to call. The CDR3 covers 15 residues. The V and J ends lost 0 bases and 8 bases respectively, with 19 bases between them. Germline V lookup: CDR1 GTSNPN, CDR2 SVGIG (reference sequence). CDR3 sequence: CAWSVFESTREGYTF. The CDR3 nucleotides read TGTGCCTGGAGTGTATTTGAGAGTACTCGGGAGGGCTACACCTTC.

This clonotype was counted many times. The chain joins TRBV23-1 to TRBJ1-5; TRBD1 is a possible D gene (5 bases). TRBV23-1 is an ORF for which the function is uncertain. CDR3 length equals 20 residues. V shed 4 bases and J shed 4 bases, with 29 bases lying between them. The CDR3 region has the DNA TGCGCCAGCAGTCCTTATGCTATAAAACCCCAGGGACGGGGGAATCAGCCCCAGCATTTT. This encodes CASSPYAIKPQGRGNQPQHF.